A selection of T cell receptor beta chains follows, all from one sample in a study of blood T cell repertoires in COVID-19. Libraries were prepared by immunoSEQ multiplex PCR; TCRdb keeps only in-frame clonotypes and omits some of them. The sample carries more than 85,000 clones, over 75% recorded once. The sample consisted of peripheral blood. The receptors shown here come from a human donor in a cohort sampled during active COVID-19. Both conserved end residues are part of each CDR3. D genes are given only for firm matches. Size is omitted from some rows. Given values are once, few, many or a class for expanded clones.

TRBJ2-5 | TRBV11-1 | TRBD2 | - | CASSFTQRGAGETQYF | TGTGCCAGCAGCTTTACGCAGCGGGGGGCAGGAGAGACCCAGTACTTC
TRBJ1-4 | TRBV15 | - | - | CATSRDLRGSEKLFF | TGTGCCACCAGCAGAGATTTAAGGGGAAGTGAAAAACTGTTTTTT
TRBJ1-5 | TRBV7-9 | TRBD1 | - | CASSAGTGNNQPQHF | TGTGCCAGCAGCGCCGGGACAGGGAACAATCAGCCCCAGCATTTT
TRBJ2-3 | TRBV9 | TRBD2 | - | CASSVASGGASDTQYF | TGTGCCAGCAGCGTCGCTAGCGGGGGGGCCTCAGATACGCAGTATTTT
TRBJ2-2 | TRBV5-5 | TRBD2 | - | CASSLAPAGPNTGELFF | TGTGCCAGCAGCTTGGCTCCAGCGGGACCTAACACCGGGGAGCTGTTTTTT
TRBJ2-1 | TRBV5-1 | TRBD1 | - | CASRQVRGQGGPASYNEQFF | TGCGCCAGCAGACAAGTAAGAGGACAGGGAGGTCCCGCCTCCTACAATGAGCAGTTCTTC
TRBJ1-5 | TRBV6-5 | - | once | CASSSPGRSQHF | TGTGCCAGCAGTAGCCCTGGTCGGTCCCAGCATTTT
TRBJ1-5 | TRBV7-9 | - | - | CASSPGEGPNQPQHF | TGTGCCAGCAGCCCGGGGGAGGGCCCAAATCAGCCCCAGCATTTT
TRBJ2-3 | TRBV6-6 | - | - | CASSTLTGLSTDTQYF | TGTGCCAGCAGTACCCTGACAGGATTATCCACAGATACGCAGTATTTT
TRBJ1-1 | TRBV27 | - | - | CASTSRSRVGEAFF | TGTGCCAGCACTTCACGGAGCAGGGTCGGTGAAGCTTTCTTT
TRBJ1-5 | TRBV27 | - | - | CASAPLGGNQPQHF | TGTGCCAGCGCCCCTCTCGGAGGCAATCAGCCCCAGCATTTT
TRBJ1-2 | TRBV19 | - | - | CASSPIGGDGYTF | TGTGCCAGTAGTCCGATCGGAGGGGATGGCTACACCTTC
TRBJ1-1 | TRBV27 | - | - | CASTRTGMNTEAFF | TGTGCCAGCACCCGCACGGGTATGAACACTGAAGCTTTCTTT
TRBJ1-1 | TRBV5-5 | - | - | CASSPDMNTEAFF | TGTGCCAGCAGCCCTGACATGAACACTGAAGCTTTCTTT
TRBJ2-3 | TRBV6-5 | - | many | CASSKDGGHTDTQYF | TGTGCCAGCAGTAAGGACGGGGGGCACACAGATACGCAGTATTTT
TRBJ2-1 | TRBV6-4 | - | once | CASSVSPAGYNEQFF | TGTGCCAGCAGTGTATCACCAGCAGGTTACAATGAGCAGTTCTTC
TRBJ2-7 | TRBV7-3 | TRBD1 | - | CASSLGTGLEQYF | TGTGCCAGCAGCTTAGGGACAGGGCTCGAGCAGTACTTC
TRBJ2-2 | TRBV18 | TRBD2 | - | CASSPAETSGGFRNTGELFF | TGTGCCAGCTCTCCCGCTGAGACTAGCGGGGGATTTCGGAACACCGGGGAGCTGTTTTTT
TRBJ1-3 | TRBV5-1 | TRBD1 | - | CASSSTGPGNTIYF | TGCGCCAGCAGCTCGACAGGGCCTGGAAACACCATATATTTT
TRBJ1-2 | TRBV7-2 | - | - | CASSLVSGPGNDYGYTF | TGTGCCAGCAGCTTAGTTTCGGGCCCGGGGAATGACTATGGCTACACCTTC
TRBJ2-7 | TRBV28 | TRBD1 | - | CASSLRTGSLYEQYF | TGTGCCAGCAGTTTAAGGACAGGGTCTTTATACGAGCAGTACTTC
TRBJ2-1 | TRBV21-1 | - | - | CASSKEPLPTSGNHNEQFF | TGTGCCAGCAGCAAAGAGCCCTTGCCGACTTCGGGGAACCACAATGAGCAGTTCTTC
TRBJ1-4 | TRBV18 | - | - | CASSQFNSATNEKLFF | TGTGCCAGCTCACAATTCAACAGTGCAACTAATGAAAAACTGTTTTTT
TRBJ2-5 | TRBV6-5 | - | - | CASSKHWETQYF | TGTGCCAGCAGTAAGCATTGGGAGACCCAGTACTTC
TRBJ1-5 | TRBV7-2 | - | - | CASSSSDQPQHF | TGTGCCAGCAGCTCCTCGGATCAGCCCCAGCATTTT
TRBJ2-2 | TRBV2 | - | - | CASTSDMITGELFF | TGTGCCAGCACCTCCGACATGATCACCGGGGAGCTGTTTTTT
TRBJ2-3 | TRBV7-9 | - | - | CASSTPGSTDTQYF | TGTGCCAGCAGCACCCCGGGGTCCACAGATACGCAGTATTTT
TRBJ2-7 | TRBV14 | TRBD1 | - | CASSPLVGTASYEQYF | TGTGCCAGCAGCCCCCTGGTCGGGACAGCCTCCTACGAGCAGTACTTC
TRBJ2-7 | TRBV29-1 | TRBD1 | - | CSAWDRARREQYF | TGCAGCGCCTGGGACAGGGCCCGCAGGGAGCAGTACTTC
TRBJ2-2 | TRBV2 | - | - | CASRALATNTGELFF | TGTGCCAGCAGAGCCCTAGCGACTAACACCGGGGAGCTGTTTTTT
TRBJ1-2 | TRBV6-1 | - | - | CASSGRGMAPNYGYTF | TGTGCCAGCAGTGGCCGAGGCATGGCCCCTAACTATGGCTACACCTTC
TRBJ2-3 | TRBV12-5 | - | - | CASGFGLLDTQYF | TGTGCTAGTGGTTTTGGACTGCTAGATACGCAGTATTTT
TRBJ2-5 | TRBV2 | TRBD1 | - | CASSNYRGRETQYF | TGTGCCAGCAGTAACTACAGGGGTAGGGAGACCCAGTACTTC
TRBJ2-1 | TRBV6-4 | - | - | CASSGAGQGSSYNEQFF | TGTGCCAGCAGCGGAGCCGGTCAGGGGAGCTCCTACAATGAGCAGTTCTTC
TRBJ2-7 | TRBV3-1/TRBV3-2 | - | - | CASSQEVGAYEQYF | TGTGCCAGCAGCCAAGAGGTAGGGGCCTACGAGCAGTACTTC
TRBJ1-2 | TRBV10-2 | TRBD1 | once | CASSATGEYGYTF | TGCGCCAGCAGTGCGACAGGGGAGTATGGCTACACCTTC
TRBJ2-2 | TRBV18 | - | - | CASSELYTGELFF | TGTGCCAGCTCAGAGCTTTACACCGGGGAGCTGTTTTTT
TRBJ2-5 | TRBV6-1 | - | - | CASSEGRLQETQYF | TGTGCCAGCAGTGAAGGAAGACTTCAAGAGACCCAGTACTTC
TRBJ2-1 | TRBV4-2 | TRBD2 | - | CASSPSTSASKGNEQFF | TGTGCCAGCAGCCCCTCAACTAGCGCTTCCAAAGGGAACGAGCAGTTCTTC
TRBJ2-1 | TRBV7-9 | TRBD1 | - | CASSQGQGSSYNEQFF | TGTGCCAGCAGCCAGGGACAGGGGAGCTCCTACAATGAGCAGTTCTTC
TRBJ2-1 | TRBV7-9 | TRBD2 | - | CASSLPPRLAGGHNEQFF | TGTGCCAGCAGCCTACCTCCCCGACTAGCGGGGGGGCACAATGAGCAGTTCTTC
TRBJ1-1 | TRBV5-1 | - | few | CASSLGPQGGNTEAFF | TGCGCCAGCAGCTTGGGGCCTCAGGGCGGGAACACTGAAGCTTTCTTT
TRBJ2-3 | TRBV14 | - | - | CASSPKPQVKDTDTQYF | TGTGCCAGCAGCCCGAAACCACAGGTTAAGGACACAGATACGCAGTATTTT
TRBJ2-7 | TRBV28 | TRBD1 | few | CASSLSQGPRNF | TGTGCCAGCAGTCTATCACAGGGGCCCCGAAACTTC
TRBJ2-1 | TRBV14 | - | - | CASSHTRGQFF | TGTGCCAGCAGCCATACCCGCGGGCAGTTCTTC
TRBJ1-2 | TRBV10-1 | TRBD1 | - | CASSESAGTGTYGYTF | TGCGCCAGCAGTGAGTCGGCCGGGACAGGGACTTATGGCTACACCTTC
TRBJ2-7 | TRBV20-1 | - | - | CSARLYEQYF | TGCAGTGCTAGACTCTACGAGCAGTACTTC
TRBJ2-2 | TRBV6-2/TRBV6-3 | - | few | CASSYSTLPRDSNTGELFF | TGTGCCAGCAGTTACTCGACATTGCCCCGGGACTCAAACACCGGGGAGCTGTTTTTT
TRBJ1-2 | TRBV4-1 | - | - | CASSQQELSNYGYTF | TGCGCCAGCAGCCAGCAGGAACTCTCTAACTATGGCTACACCTTC
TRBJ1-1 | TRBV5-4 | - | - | CASSLQGLGIEAFF | TGTGCCAGCAGCTTGCAGGGGCTAGGGATTGAAGCTTTCTTT
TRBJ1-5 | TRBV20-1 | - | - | CSASRGGLTLNQPQHF | TGCAGTGCTAGTAGAGGGGGATTAACGTTGAATCAGCCCCAGCATTTT